The T cell receptor beta chain under discussion was sequenced for a study of blood T cells in healthy people across ages. A second PCR of roughly 7 to 11 cycles used a sample-barcoded 5' primer and a J-beta primer mix. The template-switch adaptor was a 5' adaptor with 12 random nucleotides. It tagged each cDNA molecule. Any given sample supplied a minimum of 2.5 million CDR3-containing paired-end reads. MiXCR, run by TCRdb on the 5' RACE reads, gives a single entry per CDR3 protein. The profile shows roughly 2 million distinct CDR3 sequences, around half of them singletons. For this clonotype: Its antigen remains unidentified.

Study outcomes and limitations: Higher diversity, along with more naive CD4+ cells, distinguished long-lived donors from aged donors.

Collection of around 10 milliliters of peripheral blood was performed for each donor. This CDR3 region has 14 residues. V lost 10 bases to trimming and J lost 3 bases, with 18 bases between them. Germline CDR1 reads MGHDK; CDR2 reads SYGVNS. This receptor was obtained from a woman in her thirties or forties in good health. The V gene is TRBV25-1, the J gene TRBJ1-2, with D possibly TRBD1 on 5 matching bases. The specimen sequenced was blood. The CDR3 spells CATSIRGKDYGYTF. The CDR3 DNA follows: TGTGCCACCTCAATCCGGGGGAAGGACTATGGCTACACCTTC.